The rows below give T cell receptor beta chains drawn from one sample of a study of cytomegalovirus exposure and HLA in healthy donors. The assay was immunoSEQ multiplex PCR, and TCRdb's table has in-frame clones only and misses some. This table holds roughly 190,000 clones, about an eighth found once. Specimen: PBMCs. These receptors all stem from a man aged 50-60 years in good health and CMV-seropositive. Both conserved end residues are part of each CDR3. A D gene is named only where the DNA matches it firmly. Size is omitted from some rows. Given values are once, few, many or a class for expanded clones.

j_gene	v_gene	abundance	d_gene	CDR3nt	CDR3aa
TRBJ2-3	TRBV19	.	.	TGTGCCAGTAGTATTGGGGCAGGTATAGATACGCAGTATTTT	CASSIGAGIDTQYF
TRBJ1-1	TRBV5-6	few	.	TGTGCCAGCAGCTTGGGTACAGATTGGTACACTGAAGCTTTCTTT	CASSLGTDWYTEAFF
TRBJ1-3	TRBV6-5	.	TRBD1	TGTGCCAGCAAGGGGGCAGTCGGAAACACCATATATTTT	CASKGAVGNTIYF
TRBJ1-3	TRBV5-6	.	.	TGTGCCAGCAGCCCACGTGGGCCTGGAAACACCATATATTTT	CASSPRGPGNTIYF
TRBJ2-4	TRBV19	few	TRBD1	TGTGCCAGTAGTGTGGGACAGCAAAAGTACTTC	CASSVGQQKYF
TRBJ1-1	TRBV7-6	.	.	TGTGCCAGCATGTCAGGGATCATGAACACTGAAGCTTTCTTT	CASMSGIMNTEAFF
TRBJ1-2	TRBV30	.	.	TGTGCCTGGAGTAAACAGGTCGACTATGGCTACACCTTC	CAWSKQVDYGYTF
TRBJ2-1	TRBV5-6	few	TRBD1	TGTGCCAGCAGCTTGGGACAGGGGTACGGCAATGAGCAGTTCTTC	CASSLGQGYGNEQFF
TRBJ1-6	TRBV25-1	.	TRBD1	TGTGCCAGCAGTGAATCTGACAGGGGAAATTCACCCCTCCACTTT	CASSESDRGNSPLHF
TRBJ2-7	TRBV2	few	.	TGTGCCAGCAGGAGGTCCATGGGGGGTCAAGTCCCTTACGAGCAGTACTTC	CASRRSMGGQVPYEQYF
TRBJ2-2	TRBV7-7	.	.	TGTGCCAGCAGCTTATCCGAGCAGGGTCCCGGGGAGCTGTTTTTT	CASSLSEQGPGELFF
TRBJ1-2	TRBV7-3	.	TRBD1	TGTGCCAGCAGCTTATCGGGACAGGCGGGAGGCTACACCTTC	CASSLSGQAGGYTF
TRBJ2-2	TRBV5-1	.	.	TGCGCCAGCAGCTTCAGTGGGAACACCGGGGAGCTGTTTTTT	CASSFSGNTGELFF
TRBJ2-3	TRBV19	.	.	TGTGCCAGTAGTAACCGGTTGGCAGATACGCAGTATTTT	CASSNRLADTQYF
TRBJ2-6	TRBV9	few	.	TGTGCCAGCAGCGTTTACCACACCTCCTCTGGGGCCAACGTCCTGACTTTC	CASSVYHTSSGANVLTF
TRBJ1-2	TRBV2	few	.	TGTGCCAGCAGTGAAAATCCCTGGAGGGACTATGGCTACACCTTC	CASSENPWRDYGYTF
TRBJ2-6	TRBV7-3	few	.	TGTGCCAGCAGCTTAAGTGCCAGAAACTCTGGGGCCAACGTCCTGACTTTC	CASSLSARNSGANVLTF
TRBJ1-2	TRBV7-9	few	TRBD1	TGTGCCAGCAGCCCGACAGGGAACTATGGCTACACCTTC	CASSPTGNYGYTF
TRBJ2-7	TRBV7-3	once	.	TGTGCCAGCAGCTCAGACTTATCTTACGAGCAGTACTTC	CASSSDLSYEQYF
TRBJ2-2	TRBV5-1	.	.	TGCGCCAGCAGCGTGGACCACTACACCGGGGAGCTGTTTTTT	CASSVDHYTGELFF
TRBJ2-1	TRBV7-2	few	.	TGTGCCAGCAGCGCCACTAGCTCCTACAATGAGCAGTTCTTC	CASSATSSYNEQFF
TRBJ2-7	TRBV4-3	few	TRBD1	TGCGCCAGCAGCCCCCACAGGGGACGGGACTACGAGCAGTACTTC	CASSPHRGRDYEQYF
TRBJ1-4	TRBV11-3	.	.	TGTGCCAGCAGCTTATCAGGCCTCGGGGCTAATGAAAAACTGTTTTTT	CASSLSGLGANEKLFF
TRBJ1-3	TRBV5-1	few	TRBD1	TGCGCCAGCGCCTTAGGACAGGGGGGCTCTGGAAACACCATATATTTT	CASALGQGGSGNTIYF
TRBJ2-1	TRBV7-2	few	TRBD2	TGTGCCAGCAGCTTAGCTGCGGGGGGTTACAATGAGCAGTTCTTC	CASSLAAGGYNEQFF
TRBJ2-6	TRBV10-3	few	TRBD1	TGTGCCATCAGAGACCGGGACAGGGGGGGGAGCTCTGGGGCCAACGTCCTGACTTTC	CAIRDRDRGGSSGANVLTF
TRBJ1-2	TRBV7-9	.	.	TGTGCCAGCAGCTTAGAACAGTTAGCTAACTATGGCTACACCTTC	CASSLEQLANYGYTF
TRBJ1-4	TRBV10-3	.	TRBD1	TGTGCCGCAACAGGGGTGCCTAATGAAAAACTGTTTTTT	CAATGVPNEKLFF
TRBJ1-2	TRBV7-9	.	.	TGTGCCAGCAGCCCTCTGGGGGGATTGCAGGGCTACACCTTC	CASSPLGGLQGYTF
TRBJ1-5	TRBV10-2	.	TRBD1	TGCGCCAGGGAGACAGGGGGCAACAATCAGCCCCAGCATTTT	CARETGGNNQPQHF
TRBJ2-3	TRBV11-2	few	TRBD2	TGTGCCAGCAGCTTAGCGGGGGGGCAATCAGATACGCAGTATTTT	CASSLAGGQSDTQYF
TRBJ1-2	TRBV5-6	.	TRBD1	TGTGCCAGCAGCCCGGCAGGGGGGCGGGGTAACTATGGCTACACCTTC	CASSPAGGRGNYGYTF
TRBJ1-2	TRBV5-5	.	.	TGTGCCAGCAGCTCCTTTTTTACCGCAACAAACTATGGCTACACCTTC	CASSSFFTATNYGYTF
TRBJ2-5	TRBV6-6	.	.	TGTGCCAGCAGGCAGGGTGGTAGGCAAGAGACCCAGTACTTC	CASRQGGRQETQYF
TRBJ1-3	TRBV28	.	TRBD1	TGTGCCAGCAACAATCGGGACAGGGTCGGGAACACCATATATTTT	CASNNRDRVGNTIYF
TRBJ1-5	TRBV5-6	few	.	TGTGCCAGCAGCCCAGGGGCTTTGGGCAATCAGCCCCAGCATTTT	CASSPGALGNQPQHF
TRBJ1-1	TRBV13	once	.	TGTGCCAGCAGCTCCCTAACTGAAGCTTTCTTT	CASSSLTEAFF
TRBJ2-7	TRBV30	.	.	TGTGCCTACCGGGAAGGCCTGAAGGACGAGCAGTACTTC	CAYREGLKDEQYF
TRBJ2-3	TRBV4-3	many	TRBD1	TGCGCCAGCAGCCCTCAGGGGGCGTTTCCTAGCACAGATACGCAGTATTTT	CASSPQGAFPSTDTQYF
TRBJ2-1	TRBV11-3	.	.	TGTGCCAGCAGCTCAAATTCGAGAGGGGGACACTACAATGAGCAGTTCTTC	CASSSNSRGGHYNEQFF
TRBJ1-1	TRBV18	.	.	TGTGCCAGCTCCTCCGACAGGAACACTGAAGCTTTCTTT	CASSSDRNTEAFF
TRBJ2-3	TRBV2	few	.	TGTGCCAGCAGTGGGGCCGTAGATACGCAGTATTTT	CASSGAVDTQYF
TRBJ1-2	TRBV9	few	TRBD1	TGTGCCAGCAGCGTAGCTGCCCAGGGGGCCGGCTACACCTTC	CASSVAAQGAGYTF
TRBJ1-1	TRBV5-4	.	TRBD1	TGTGCCAGCGGTCGGACAGGAGATCTGATGAACACTGAAGCTTTCTTT	CASGRTGDLMNTEAFF
TRBJ1-4	TRBV2	.	.	TGTGCCAGCAGTGCGTCCCAGGGAAGGAATGAAAAACTGTTTTTT	CASSASQGRNEKLFF
TRBJ2-1	TRBV7-9	few	TRBD2	TGTGCCAGCAGCTCCCGGGGGGGGTCCTACAATGAGCAGTTCTTC	CASSSRGGSYNEQFF
TRBJ2-3	TRBV11-3	.	TRBD2	TGTGCCAGCAGCGCGGGGGTTCGGCGGGGGGGCACAGATACGCAGTATTTT	CASSAGVRRGGTDTQYF
TRBJ1-2	TRBV27	.	TRBD1	TGTGCCAGCAGTTTATCGTCGCTAGACAGGGGACCTTATGGCTACACCTTC	CASSLSSLDRGPYGYTF
TRBJ2-5	TRBV11-3	once	TRBD2	TGTGCCAGCAGCCGACTAGCCGCCAGCCGTGGGGAGACCCAGTACTTC	CASSRLAASRGETQYF
TRBJ2-7	TRBV4-1	few	.	TGCGCCAGCAGCCTGGAGGGGGCGCTCTCCGAGCAGTACTTC	CASSLEGALSEQYF
TRBJ2-3	TRBV5-6	.	.	TGTGCCAGCAGCTTCTTAGGGGCCCTGAGGGATACGCAGTATTTT	CASSFLGALRDTQYF
TRBJ2-7	TRBV5-6	.	TRBD1	TGTGCCAGCAGCTTGGGAGGGGGCGTGGGTCGCGAGCAGTACTTC	CASSLGGGVGREQYF
TRBJ1-4	TRBV25-1	.	.	TGTGCCAGCAGTGGGGAATTCGAGGGCCCTAATGAAAAACTGTTTTTT	CASSGEFEGPNEKLFF